The 23 T cell receptor beta chains listed next were all sequenced from one sample in a study of cytomegalovirus exposure and HLA in healthy donors. The PCR used 60 Vbeta and 13 Jbeta primers. TCRdb's copy holds only in-frame clones and misses some; the assay was immunoSEQ multiplex PCR. The profile shows approximately 76,000 clones, roughly 85% of them singletons. The sequencing input was PBMCs. The receptors come from a man aged 25 to 45 in good health and CMV-seronegative.

This clone was counted at least ten times. The chain joins TRBV6-5 to TRBJ1-4, with D possibly TRBD1 on 5 matching bases. This CDR3 comprises 14 residues. V gave up 8 bases and J gave up 7 bases, with 17 bases separating them. The V gene's germline CDR1 is MNHEY and CDR2 SVGAGI. CDR3 loop: CASGRGLGGEKLFF. The CDR3 DNA is TGTGCCAGCGGTCGGGGACTGGGGGGTGAAAAACTGTTTTTT.

This clone was detected only a few times. One end of the junction does not line up with germline, which may come from a read error. The CDR3, as DNA: TGTGCTAGCAGCCTAGCGGGGGGGCTCCAAGAGACCCAGTACTTC. Its translation is CASSLAGGLQETQYF. J is TRBJ2-5 and V is TRBV7-7; 12 nucleotides align to TRBD2. CDR3 length: 15 amino acids. From germline, CDR1 is SSHAT and CDR2 FNYEAQ (reference sequence).

V is TRBV2 and J is TRBJ2-7; D unclear. The CDR3 totals 12 residues. V shed 6 bases and J shed 1 base, with 7 bases lying between them. Germline V CDR1 and CDR2: SNHLY, FYNNEI. The CDR3 DNA follows: TGTGCCAGCAGGTGGCAGTCCTACGAGCAGTACTTC. It translates to CASRWQSYEQYF. The full variable domain, in which reference TRBV2 and TRBJ2-7 provide the parts outside the CDR3, is EPEVTQTPSHQVTQMGQEVILRCVPISNHLYFYWYRQILGQKVEFLVSFYNNEISEKSEIFDDQFSVERPDGSNFTLKIRSTKLEDSAMYFCASRWQSYEQYFGPGTRLTVT.

V and J are TRBV15 and TRBJ2-6; D remains ambiguous. The CDR3 has 18 amino acids. V gave up 1 base and J gave up 2 bases, with 15 bases separating them. The V gene's germline CDR1 is LNHNV and CDR2 YYDKDF (reference sequence). The DNA for the CDR3 is TGTGCCACCAGCAGAGCGCACATTCGTATCCCTGGGGCCAACGTCCTGACTTTC. Protein product: CATSRAHIRIPGANVLTF.

The chain employs TRBV5-1 and TRBJ1-4; TRBD1 might be the D (5 bases). The germline V gene encodes CDR1 SGHRS and CDR2 YFSETQ. V was shortened by 2 bases and J by 7 bases, with 15 bases between the two germline ends. CDR3 length: 15 residues. The DNA for the CDR3 is TGCGCCAGCAGCTTCGGGGGGTCATTGGGTGAAAAACTGTTTTTT. It is translated as CASSFGGSLGEKLFF.

The rearrangement joins TRBV7-9 to TRBJ2-2, with a weak D call TRBD2 (5 bases). Trimming stripped 11 bases from V and 5 bases from J, with 21 bases between. CDR3 length: 15 amino acids. CDR1 and CDR2 (germline): SEHNR, FQNEAQ (reference sequence). This CDR3 is CAERRGTGGTGELFF. As DNA, the CDR3 is TGTGCCGAAAGGAGAGGAACCGGCGGGACCGGGGAGCTGTTTTTT.

The V and J genes are TRBV6-5 and TRBJ2-2; 10 nucleotides match TRBD1. Looked up from germline, CDR1 is MNHEY and CDR2 is SVGAGI. Trimming removed 4 bases from V and 8 bases from J; junction bases left unmatched: 10. The CDR3 totals 16 residues. CDR3 coding DNA: TGTGCCAGCAGTTCTCGGGACAGGGGCCCACCGGGGGAGCTGTTTTTT. Protein: CASSSRDRGPPGELFF.

CDR3 DNA sequence: TGTGCCACCAGCAGAGACGCCGTTACAGATTCACCCCTCCACTTT. The encoded protein is CATSRDAVTDSPLHF. V gene TRBV15 combines with J gene TRBJ1-6; the D is unclear. V lost 0 bases and J lost 8, with 11 bases in between. The CDR3 runs to 15 residues. Germline-derived CDR1 and CDR2 are LNHNV and YYDKDF (reference sequence).

The chain couples TRBV7-6 to TRBJ1-4; D perhaps matches TRBD1 (5 bases). The germline V gene encodes CDR1 SGHVS and CDR2 FNYEAQ. This CDR3 has 15 residues. V was shortened by 0 bases and J by 5 bases, with 10 bases between the two germline ends. The CDR3 DNA sequence: TGTGCCAGCAGCTTAGCGGACGGACAAAATGAAAAACTGTTTTTT. Protein: CASSLADGQNEKLFF.

This chain uses TRBV18 with TRBJ1-1, with a tentative D call TRBD1 (6 bases). Per germline, CDR1 KGHSH and CDR2 LQKENI. The CDR3 has 13 amino acids. Deletions cut 6 bases from V and 8 bases from J, with 16 bases between. CDR3 sequence (DNA): TGTGCCAGCTCCCGGGACACCACCGGGGAAGCTTTCTTT. As protein: CASSRDTTGEAFF.

V gene TRBV7-2 combines with J gene TRBJ2-7; D uncertain. Germline lookup yields CDR1 SGHTA and CDR2 FQGNSA. This CDR3 contains 15 residues. V was pared by 1 base and J by 3 bases, with 13 bases between. CDR3 nucleotides: TGTGCCAGCAGCTTAGGCGTCAACTCTTTCTACGAGCAGTACTTC. Protein sequence: CASSLGVNSFYEQYF.

V and J are TRBV27 and TRBJ2-1; 11 bases agree with TRBD2. The germline V gene encodes CDR1 MNHEY and CDR2 SMNVEV (reference sequence). The CDR3 is made up of 16 amino acids. The trim removed 5 bases at V and 7 bases at J, leaving 10 bases unmatched. This CDR3 reads CASSPLAGGGRNEQFF. In nucleotides, the CDR3 is TGTGCCAGCAGTCCGTTAGCGGGAGGGGGTCGAAATGAGCAGTTCTTC.

V and J are TRBV5-1 and TRBJ2-7; TRBD2 aligns across 7 bases. Germline V CDR1 and CDR2: SGHRS, YFSETQ. The CDR3 spans 15 residues. After removal of 5 bases from V and 3 bases from J, the junction contained 11 bases not matched to a gene. The CDR3 DNA follows: TGCGCCAGCAGTCCCGCCTCGATAGCGGGCTACGAGCAGTACTTC. Protein: CASSPASIAGYEQYF.

V gene TRBV7-9 combines with J gene TRBJ1-6; D is ambiguous. V gave up 6 bases and J gave up 5 bases, with 11 bases separating them. The V gene's germline CDR1 is SEHNR and CDR2 FQNEAQ (reference sequence). This CDR3 contains 14 residues. CDR3 sequence: CASRPGSDNSPLHF. In DNA, the CDR3 is TGTGCCAGCAGACCGGGGAGTGATAATTCACCCCTCCACTTT.

This chain uses TRBV27 with TRBJ1-2; tentative D call: TRBD1 (5 bases). V was cut by 0 bases and J by 4 bases, with 9 bases left in between. In germline, CDR1 is MNHEY, CDR2 SMNVEV (reference sequence). This CDR3 has 14 residues. The DNA for the CDR3 is TGTGCCAGCAGTTTATCGCAGGGAAGCTATGGCTACACCTTC. Protein: CASSLSQGSYGYTF.

V is TRBV5-1 and J is TRBJ2-5; maybe TRBD1 (5 bases). CDR3 length equals 14 residues. Trimming took off 3 bases at V and 5 bases at J, with 14 bases between the two ends. CDR1 SGHRS and CDR2 YFSETQ come from the germline V gene. CDR3 region: CASSSALGVETQYF. DNA for the CDR3: TGCGCCAGCAGCTCGGCCCTAGGGGTGGAGACCCAGTACTTC.

The chain couples TRBV5-1 to TRBJ2-3; TRBD1 matches at 8 bases. The CDR3 runs to 15 residues. The V gene end was trimmed by 7 bases and the J gene end by 2 bases; junction bases not matched to a gene: 9. The germline V gene has CDR1 SGHRS and CDR2 YFSETQ. The CDR3 sequence is CASLEGDRSTDTQYF. The DNA for the CDR3 is TGCGCCAGCCTCGAAGGGGACAGGTCCACAGATACGCAGTATTTT. The variable domain in full, with the rest retrieved from reference TRBV5-1 and TRBJ2-3, is KAGVTQTPRYLIKTRGQQVTLSCSPISGHRSVSWYQQTPGQGLQFLFEYFSETQRNKGNFPGRFSGRQFSNSRSEMNVSTLELGDSALYLCASLEGDRSTDTQYFGPGTRLTVL.

The chain links TRBV28 to TRBJ2-1; 9 bases agree with TRBD2. V lost 6 bases and J lost 4; bases outside the gene matches: 1. The CDR3 consists of 13 residues. CDR1 and CDR2 (germline): MDHEN, SYDVKM. The DNA of the CDR3 is TGTGCCAGCAGGACTAGCGGTTACAATGAGCAGTTCTTC. Translated: CASRTSGYNEQFF.

The rearrangement joins TRBV19 to TRBJ2-1, with 10 nucleotides matching TRBD2. Per the germline V gene, CDR1 is LNHDA and CDR2 is SQIVND (reference sequence). J was trimmed by 8 bases and V by 7 bases; bases with no gene match: 8. The CDR3 is 14 residues long. The CDR3 nucleotides read TGTGCCAGTATCGGACTAGCGGACTCATATGAGCAGTTCTTC. Its protein product is CASIGLADSYEQFF.

The rearrangement joins TRBV6-6 to TRBJ1-5; 8 bases are a match to TRBD1. Germline V gene data show CDR1 as MNHNY and CDR2 as SVGAGI (reference sequence). The CDR3 contains 14 residues. V dropped 7 bases and J dropped 5; count of bases not matched to a gene: 7. CDR3 sequence reads: CASTETTGDQPQHF. CDR3 nucleotide sequence: TGTGCCAGCACCGAGACGACAGGGGATCAGCCCCAGCATTTT.

This clone was recorded a few times. This chain connects TRBV13 to TRBJ2-5; D possibly corresponds to TRBD1 (6 bases). This CDR3 has 14 amino acids. V dropped 8 bases and J dropped 0 bases, with 13 bases sitting between them. Germline CDR1 PRHDT, CDR2 FYEKMQ (reference sequence). CDR3 amino acids: CASVARGDQETQYF. CDR3 DNA sequence: TGTGCCAGCGTGGCCAGGGGAGACCAAGAGACCCAGTACTTC.

V and J are TRBV7-6 and TRBJ2-2; maybe TRBD1 (6 bases). There are 17 residues in the CDR3. Germline lookup yields CDR1 SGHVS and CDR2 FNYEAQ. V was pared by 0 bases and J by 6 bases, with 17 bases between. CDR3 loop: CASSLAPPQGMSGELFF. CDR3 nucleotide sequence: TGTGCCAGCAGCTTAGCCCCCCCCCAGGGGATGTCCGGGGAGCTGTTTTTT.

The rearrangement links TRBV10-3 to TRBJ2-1, with a tentative D call TRBD2 (6 bases). This CDR3 comprises 12 residues. The V and J ends lost 2 bases and 10 bases respectively, with 9 bases between them. Per the germline V gene, CDR1 is ENHRY and CDR2 is SYGVKD. Written as DNA, the CDR3 is TGTGCCATCAGTGAGAAAGGAGGGGAGCAGTTCTTC. It encodes CAISEKGGEQFF.